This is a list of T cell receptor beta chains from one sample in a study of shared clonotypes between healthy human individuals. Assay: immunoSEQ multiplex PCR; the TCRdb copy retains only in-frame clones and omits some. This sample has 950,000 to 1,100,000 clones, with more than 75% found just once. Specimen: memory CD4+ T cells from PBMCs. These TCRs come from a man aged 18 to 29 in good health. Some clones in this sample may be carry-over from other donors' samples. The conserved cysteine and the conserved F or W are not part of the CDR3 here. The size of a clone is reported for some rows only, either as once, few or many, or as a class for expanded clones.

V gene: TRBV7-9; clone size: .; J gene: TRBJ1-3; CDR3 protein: ASSLGAARPGNTIY
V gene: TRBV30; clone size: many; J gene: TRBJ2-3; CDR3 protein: AWSILDLRSADTQY
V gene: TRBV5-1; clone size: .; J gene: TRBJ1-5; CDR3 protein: ASRGTDNQPQH
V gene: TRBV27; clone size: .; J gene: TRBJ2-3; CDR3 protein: ASTPWGMATPSTDTQY
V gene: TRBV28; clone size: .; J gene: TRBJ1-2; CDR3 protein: ASRPTGSYGYT
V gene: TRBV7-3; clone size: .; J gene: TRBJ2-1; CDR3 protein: ASSSRLGDEQF
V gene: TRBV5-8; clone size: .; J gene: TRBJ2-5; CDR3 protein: ASSLHGAGRETQY
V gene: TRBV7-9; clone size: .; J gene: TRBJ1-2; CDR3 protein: ASGTYGYT
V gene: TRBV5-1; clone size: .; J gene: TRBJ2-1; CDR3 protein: ASSLVGHNNEQF
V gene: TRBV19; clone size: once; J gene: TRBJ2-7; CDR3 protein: ASSRRSLNEGNSYEQY
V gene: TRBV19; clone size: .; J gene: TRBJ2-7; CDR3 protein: ASSIDPGRSYEQY
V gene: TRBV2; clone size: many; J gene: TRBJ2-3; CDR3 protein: ASSEARGATDTQY
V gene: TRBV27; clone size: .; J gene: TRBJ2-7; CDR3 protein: ASSPSALGVYEQY
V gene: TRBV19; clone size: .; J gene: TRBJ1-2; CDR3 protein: ASSIVRQNYGYT
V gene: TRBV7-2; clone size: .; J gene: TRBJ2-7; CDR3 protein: ASTPPGEQY
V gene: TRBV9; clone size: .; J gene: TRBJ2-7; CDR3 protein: ASSAPQRDQLSYEQY
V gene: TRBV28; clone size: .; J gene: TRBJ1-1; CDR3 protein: ASSLAGIEAF
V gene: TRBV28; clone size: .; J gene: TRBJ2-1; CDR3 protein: ASSRPGQGSNEQF
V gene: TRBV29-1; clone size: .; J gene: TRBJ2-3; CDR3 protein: SVGSGASTDTQY
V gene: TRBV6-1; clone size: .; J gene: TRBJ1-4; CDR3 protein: ATSPRRSGEKLF
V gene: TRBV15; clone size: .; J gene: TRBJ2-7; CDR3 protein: ATTRDRESYEQY
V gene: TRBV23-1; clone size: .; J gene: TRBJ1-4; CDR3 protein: ASSRATGEKLF
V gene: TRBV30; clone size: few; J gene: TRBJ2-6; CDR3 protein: AWSLETLVLT
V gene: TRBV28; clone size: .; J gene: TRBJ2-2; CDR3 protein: ASSLFNPNTGELF
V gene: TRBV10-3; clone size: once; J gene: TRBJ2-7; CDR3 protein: AISPGQGEYEQY
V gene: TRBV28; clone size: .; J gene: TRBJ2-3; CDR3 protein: ASSPMRAADTQY
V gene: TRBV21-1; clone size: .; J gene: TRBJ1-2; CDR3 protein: ASSRREPYGNT
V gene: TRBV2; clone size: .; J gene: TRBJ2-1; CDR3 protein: ASSGAGAGYNEQF
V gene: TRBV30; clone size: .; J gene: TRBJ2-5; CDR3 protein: AWSSGRETQY
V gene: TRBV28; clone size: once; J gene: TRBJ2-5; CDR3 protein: ASSTIWDLSGRNQETQY
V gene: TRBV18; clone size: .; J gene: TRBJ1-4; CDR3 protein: ASSPNRAEGEKLF
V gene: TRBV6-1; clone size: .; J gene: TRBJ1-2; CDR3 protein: ASSEARGYYGYT
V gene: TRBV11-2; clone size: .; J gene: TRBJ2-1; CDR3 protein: ASSPGQGTGF
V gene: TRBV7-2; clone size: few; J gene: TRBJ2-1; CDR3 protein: ASTKSDMYEQF
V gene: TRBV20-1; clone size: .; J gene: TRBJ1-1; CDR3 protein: SASIRGGAF
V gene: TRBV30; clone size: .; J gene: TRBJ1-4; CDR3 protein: AWHGEKLF
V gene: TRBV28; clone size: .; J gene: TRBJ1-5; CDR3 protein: ASKDTGGSNQPQH
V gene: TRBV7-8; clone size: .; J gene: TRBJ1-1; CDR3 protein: ASTARTNTEAF
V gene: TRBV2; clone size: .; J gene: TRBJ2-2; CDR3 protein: ASSEDGLAGAGELF
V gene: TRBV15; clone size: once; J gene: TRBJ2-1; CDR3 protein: ATSRGGQSYNEQF
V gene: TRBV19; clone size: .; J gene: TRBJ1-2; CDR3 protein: ASTHPPDRGTYGYT
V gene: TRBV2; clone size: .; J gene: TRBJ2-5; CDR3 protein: ASSAGQGQETQY
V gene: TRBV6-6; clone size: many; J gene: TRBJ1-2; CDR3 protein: ASCRLGTGGGYT
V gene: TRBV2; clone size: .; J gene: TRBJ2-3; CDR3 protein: ASSAGADTQY
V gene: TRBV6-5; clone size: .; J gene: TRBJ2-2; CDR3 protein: ASSYSRELDGELF
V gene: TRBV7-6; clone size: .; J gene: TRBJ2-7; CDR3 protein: ASSLRGSEQY
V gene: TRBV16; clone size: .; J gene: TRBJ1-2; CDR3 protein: ASSQSGVSVYGYT
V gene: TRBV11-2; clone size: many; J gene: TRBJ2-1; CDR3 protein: ASSLGLAGGHEQF
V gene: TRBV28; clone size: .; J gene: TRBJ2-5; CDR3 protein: ASREMVGPPGTQY
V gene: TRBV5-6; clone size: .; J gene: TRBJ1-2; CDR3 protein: ASSFGGGYT
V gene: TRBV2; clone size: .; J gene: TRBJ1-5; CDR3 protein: ASRRGESREPQH
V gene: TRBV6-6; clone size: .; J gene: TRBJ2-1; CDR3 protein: ASSGTSGRASEQF
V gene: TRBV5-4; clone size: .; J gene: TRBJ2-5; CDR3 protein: ASSSGGQGRQETQY
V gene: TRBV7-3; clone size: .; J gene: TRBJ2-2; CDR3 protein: ASSRGLAGAGELF